Listed below are T cell receptor beta chains from one sample, sequenced in a study of T cells in Graves' hyperthyroidism and ophthalmopathy. Each CDR3 protein gets one entry after TCRdb re-called the multiplex PCR reads with MiXCR. The data hold roughly 500,000 distinct CDR3 sequences, with about 45% observed a single time. Sequences were obtained from peripheral blood or thyroid tissue (not recorded which). The receptors derive from an adult woman with Graves' disease, either hyperthyroidism or ophthalmopathy (not recorded which). Each CDR3 is given with its conserved first and last residue.

TRBV7-8	TRBJ1-1	CAINPGPIGTEAFF
TRBV7-3	TRBJ2-1	CASSLTWGDEQFF
TRBV5-1	TRBJ2-3	CASSLVQGSDTQYF
TRBV28	TRBJ1-1	CASSSGGVDAFF
TRBV29-1	TRBJ2-7	CSRDSPYEQYF
TRBV10-3	TRBJ1-2	CAIRQGEGNYGYTF
TRBV12-3/TRBV12-4	TRBJ1-5	CASSPGAYSNQPQHF
TRBV29-1	TRBJ1-2	CSVYGTGNYGYTF
TRBV7-8	TRBJ2-2	CASSLWGGMPTGELFF
TRBV9	TRBJ1-2	CASSVGGRNGYTF
TRBV7-8	TRBJ1-5	CASSVGQVIYQPQHF
TRBV15	TRBJ1-2	CATSRDRGGSNYGYTF
TRBV6-5	TRBJ1-3	CASSLGTGFSGNTIYF
TRBV28	TRBJ2-7	CASRQPALDEQYF
TRBV29-1	TRBJ1-2	CSVEQAGAEGYTF
TRBV7-2	TRBJ2-3	CASSLRSWGTDTQYF
TRBV10-3	TRBJ2-5	CAIKGTEREETQYF
TRBV20-1	TRBJ1-2	CSAREDRGNYGYTF
TRBV25-1	TRBJ1-1	CASSDRKPVGGVADTEAFF
TRBV12-3/TRBV12-4	TRBJ2-7	CASSSGQGAREQYF
TRBV5-1	TRBJ1-5	CASKAGTGQNQPQHF
TRBV20-1	TRBJ1-2	CSARDQGGSRGYTF
TRBV29-1	TRBJ2-7	CSVEESGTSYEQYF
TRBV25-1	TRBJ2-5	CASSWSGFQETQYF
TRBV5-5	TRBJ1-2	CASSNNRGGGYTF
TRBV25-1	TRBJ2-5	CASSPQPGDRPETQYF
TRBV5-1	TRBJ2-6	CASSMDRVSGANVLTF
TRBV7-3	-	CASSASGGRLYNEQFF
TRBV19	TRBJ1-5	CASTVGPGHQPQHF
TRBV24-1	TRBJ1-1	CAISPGTGLDTEAFF
TRBV6-1	TRBJ2-7	CASSEGGFIVASSYEQYF
TRBV9	TRBJ2-5	CASSWGDTQETQYF
TRBV6-2/TRBV6-3	TRBJ2-6	CASTRDSGANVLTF
TRBV29-1	TRBJ2-7	CSVVQRWEQYF
TRBV5-4	TRBJ2-5	CASSSGTSGSQETQYF
TRBV29-1	TRBJ2-5	CSVVRQGTQYF
TRBV15	TRBJ2-2	CATSLGTSTGGLFF
TRBV29-1	TRBJ1-5	CSVGRGGEPQHF
TRBV5-1	TRBJ2-5	CASSLYRGTGSSRTQYF
TRBV7-9	TRBJ1-4	CASSSGDGREKLFF